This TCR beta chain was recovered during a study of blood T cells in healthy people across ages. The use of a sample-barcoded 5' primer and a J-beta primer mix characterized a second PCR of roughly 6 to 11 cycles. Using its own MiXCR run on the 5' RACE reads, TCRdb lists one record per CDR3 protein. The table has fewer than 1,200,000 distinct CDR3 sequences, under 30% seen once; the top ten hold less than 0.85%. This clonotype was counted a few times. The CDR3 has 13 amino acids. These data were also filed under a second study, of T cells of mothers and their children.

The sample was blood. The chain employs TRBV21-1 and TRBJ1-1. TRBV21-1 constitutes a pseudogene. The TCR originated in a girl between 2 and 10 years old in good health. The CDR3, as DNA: TGTGCCAGCAGCAAAAGACATTTCCAGAGGGCTTTCTTT. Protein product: CASSKRHFQRAFF.